The rows below give T cell receptor beta chains drawn from one sample of a study of T cell repertoires in cytomegalovirus infection. TCRdb recomputed calls from the reads with MiXCR, one row per CDR3 protein. The data contain 600,000 to 800,000 distinct CDR3 sequences, less than 25% of them singletons. Sequenced material: CD8+ T cells from PBMCs. The source of these receptors is a human donor in good health (CMV status not recorded). Some clones in this sample may be carry-over from other donors' samples. Both conserved end residues are part of each CDR3. The D gene is left open where the match is weak. Only part of the rows carry a size: once, few, many, or a class if the clone is expanded.

TRBV5-6	14	TRBJ2-3	few	.	TGTGCCAGCAGCTTGGGGTGGGCAACAGATACGCAGTATTTT	CASSLGWATDTQYF
TRBV28	16	TRBJ2-5	few	TRBD1	TGTGCCAGCAGTTTTCCCACCGGGACAGGGGAAGAGACCCAGTACTTC	CASSFPTGTGEETQYF
TRBV9	14	TRBJ2-1	few	.	TGTGCCAGCAGCTCCCACGGTTATGAAAATGAGCAGTTCTTC	CASSSHGYENEQFF
TRBV12-3/TRBV12-4	17	TRBJ2-1	.	TRBD2	TGTGCCAGCAGCCACGGACTAGCGGGGTCGGCCTACAATGAGCAGTTCTTC	CASSHGLAGSAYNEQFF
TRBV6-4	13	TRBJ1-1	.	.	TGTGCCAGCAGTGACAGGGTAGGGACTGAAGCTTTCTTT	CASSDRVGTEAFF
TRBV7-6	17	TRBJ1-6	few	.	TGTGCCAGCAGCGGCGGGGGGCTTGGATTGAATAATTCACCCCTCCACTTT	CASSGGGLGLNNSPLHF
TRBV3-1	15	TRBJ1-2	many	TRBD1	TGTGCCAGCAGCCAAGTACCGGGACAGAACTATGGCTACACCTTC	CASSQVPGQNYGYTF
TRBV25-1	13	TRBJ2-7	once	.	TGTGCCAGCAGTGAACAGGGGTCAGACGAGCAGTACTTC	CASSEQGSDEQYF
TRBV10-3	19	TRBJ1-2	few	TRBD1	TGTGCCATCAGGACGTTTACAGGGGGCAACGCCACCCCTAACTATGGCTACACCTTC	CAIRTFTGGNATPNYGYTF
TRBV7-2	14	TRBJ2-7	.	.	TGTGCCAGCAGCTCCCCCTACAGGGAATACGAGCAGTACTTC	CASSSPYREYEQYF
TRBV4-1	15	TRBJ2-1	few	.	TGCGCCAGCAGCCAAGGGTTCGGAGAGAACAATGAGCAGTTCTTC	CASSQGFGENNEQFF
TRBV19	12	TRBJ2-7	.	.	TGTGCCAGTAGGGGACCGAGGGAGGAGCAGTACTTC	CASRGPREEQYF
TRBV19	11	TRBJ2-1	few	TRBD1	TGTGCCAGTAGTGCCGGGACAGGGCAGTTCTTC	CASSAGTGQFF
TRBV6-2/TRBV6-3	16	TRBJ1-2	once	.	TGTGCCAGCAGTTACTCTGGAGGCAGAAGAAGTTATGGCTACACCTTC	CASSYSGGRRSYGYTF
TRBV7-6	16	TRBJ2-1	few	.	TGTGCCAGCAGCTTGGGGGGACCCCCCTCCTACAATGAGCAGTTCTTC	CASSLGGPPSYNEQFF
TRBV5-1	15	TRBJ2-2	few	TRBD1	TGCGCCAGCAGACGGGACAGCGCGAACACCGGGGAGCTGTTTTTT	CASRRDSANTGELFF
TRBV11-2	16	TRBJ2-1	.	.	TGTGCCAGCAGCCTCGTTGCAGGGATTGACGACAATGAGCAGTTCTTC	CASSLVAGIDDNEQFF
TRBV4-3	15	TRBJ1-1	.	.	TGCGCCAGCAGCCAAGGGGGACTCCTGAACACTGAAGCTTTCTTT	CASSQGGLLNTEAFF
TRBV7-2	16	TRBJ1-5	many	TRBD1	TGTGCCAGCAGCGCTTCGGACAGGGGGCTGATTCAGCCCCAGCATTTT	CASSASDRGLIQPQHF
TRBV7-9	15	TRBJ2-2	many	.	TGTGCCAGCCCCGGGACGCTTTCGGGCACCGGGGAGCTGTTTTTT	CASPGTLSGTGELFF
TRBV28	14	TRBJ1-3	.	.	TGTGCCAGCAGTTTTGTCCAATTCGGAAACACCATATATTTT	CASSFVQFGNTIYF
TRBV6-2/TRBV6-3	15	TRBJ1-5	.	.	TGTGCCAGCAGTTACGTGTGGGTCTTAGATCAGCCCCAGCATTTT	CASSYVWVLDQPQHF
TRBV7-8	13	TRBJ2-1	many	.	TGTGCCAGCAGCCCCGGACAGAGGAATGAGCAGTTCTTC	CASSPGQRNEQFF
TRBV2	14	TRBJ2-2	few	.	TGTGCCAGCGAAGGGGGGGCCGACACCGGGGAGCTGTTTTTT	CASEGGADTGELFF
TRBV29-1	13	TRBJ1-5	.	TRBD1	TGCAGCGTTGGGGACAGGGGAAATCAGCCCCAGCATTTT	CSVGDRGNQPQHF
TRBV28	14	TRBJ1-2	.	TRBD1	TGTGCCAGCAGTATCCATCGGACAGGCTATGGCTACACCTTC	CASSIHRTGYGYTF
TRBV27	11	TRBJ1-2	many	.	TGTGCCAGCATGGATTTACATGGCTACACCTTC	CASMDLHGYTF
TRBV12-3/TRBV12-4	15	TRBJ2-4	few	.	TGTGCCAGCAGTCTTTCCGGGACGCCCAAAAACATTCAGTACTTC	CASSLSGTPKNIQYF
TRBV29-1	10	TRBJ2-7	.	.	TGCAGCGTTGGAGTACCCGAGCAGTACTTC	CSVGVPEQYF
TRBV2	16	TRBJ2-1	.	TRBD2	TGTGCCAGCAGTGAAGCCCCCCGGGGGGGCCACAATGAGCAGTTCTTC	CASSEAPRGGHNEQFF
TRBV20-1	16	TRBJ2-1	.	TRBD2	TGCAGTGCGCCGACTAGCGCGCTACTCTCCTACAATGAGCAGTTCTTC	CSAPTSALLSYNEQFF
TRBV2	13	TRBJ1-5	few	.	TGTGCCAGCAGTAGTCCCCCGGTGGAGCCCCAGCATTTT	CASSSPPVEPQHF
TRBV9	15	TRBJ1-4	.	.	TGTGCCAGCAGCGCCTCCGGGACACGGGATGAAAAACTGTTTTTT	CASSASGTRDEKLFF
TRBV12-5	17	TRBJ2-1	many	TRBD2	TGTGCTAGTGGTTTGCCCCTAGCGGGGGGGCTCGTCAATGAGCAGTTCTTC	CASGLPLAGGLVNEQFF
TRBV28	13	TRBJ1-1	few	.	TGTGCCAGCAGTTCACAGGTGGACACTGAAGCTTTCTTT	CASSSQVDTEAFF
TRBV28	16	TRBJ1-5	once	.	TGTGCCAGCAGTTTAACAGTAATTAATAGCAATCAGCCCCAGCATTTT	CASSLTVINSNQPQHF
TRBV20-1	16	TRBJ2-5	few	TRBD2	TGCAGTGCTAGCCCCGTACTAGCGGGGGACCAAGAGACCCAGTACTTC	CSASPVLAGDQETQYF